This TCR beta chain is drawn from a study of blood T cell repertoires in COVID-19. Study summary: There were acute and convalescent COVID-19 samples, and they came from the United States, Italy and Spain. PBMCs, B-cell-depleted T cells, or T cells were the source of the cDNA or gDNA that made up the material.

In the source study's methods: Reference gene primer amplification in the assay estimated nucleated cell counts. Measured with immunoSEQ multiplex PCR; TCRdb has only the in-frame clones, and not every one. That table supplies the V and J calls and clone size; D and trimming were determined from the DNA. The table records 150,000 to 200,000 clones, approximately 88% of them present only once. CDR3 length equals 12 residues. CDR1 and CDR2 from the germline V gene are GTSNPN and SVGIG (reference sequence). V lost 4 bases and J 2 bases, leaving 7 bases between the germline ends. This TCR came from a man between 40 and 49 years old with acute or convalescent COVID-19. This rearrangement joins TRBV30 to TRBJ2-3; D is ambiguous. The sample consisted of peripheral blood. The CDR3 DNA sequence: TGTGCCTGGACAGGCGACACAGATACGCAGTATTTT. It specifies CAWTGDTDTQYF.